The present T cell receptor beta chain was sequenced within a study of response to subunit inactivated influenza vaccine. This clonotype was observed a handful of times. Each CDR3 protein gets one entry after TCRdb re-called the RT-PCR reads with MiXCR. There are about 540,000 distinct CDR3 sequences in the sample; under 25% occur only once, and approximately 2.9% lies in the top ten. This sample was also put to use in a study of T cells expressing NK-cell markers. As that report states: UMIs accompanied the 5'RACE template switching by which TCR beta cDNA was made. The study drew TCR beta repertoires from sorted CD3+CD56+NKG2C+, CD3+CD56+NKG2C- and CD3+CD56-NKG2C+ T cells. Among the eight sequenced donors, seven tested HCMV-seropositive and one tested seronegative. Six or seven donors carried dominant NKG2C+ clonotypes that made up roughly 1.0-7.0% of their CD8+ T cells. For a few donors, these clonotypes were likewise the leading ones in the CD3+CD56-NKG2C+ fraction.

This material consisted of CD4+ T cells sorted from PBMCs, taken about 13 days after vaccination. The clonotype originates from a man aged 45 to 65 who received an inactivated influenza vaccine.

The CDR3 nucleotides read TGTGCCATCAGTGAGTCGTCGCTAGCGTTGATCTACAATGAGCAGTTCTTC. Translated, it gives CAISESSLALIYNEQFF. The chain joins TRBV10-3 to TRBJ2-1, with D maybe TRBD2 (6 bases). The V end lost 0 bases, the J end lost 3 bases, and 15 bases lay between the germline ends. CDR3 length: 17 amino acids. CDR1 ENHRY and CDR2 SYGVKD come from the germline V gene.